The rows below give T cell receptor beta chains drawn from one sample of a study of T cells expressing NK-cell markers. TCRdb reprocessed the 5' RACE reads and reports one entry per CDR3 protein, with no DNA. The table gives about 460,000 distinct CDR3 sequences; the top ten clones make up over 1.3% of it. The sequenced sample consisted of blood T cells: a sorted CD56 or NKG2C T cell subset, CD4+ or CD8+ T cells, or bulk PBMC T cells (not recorded which). The receptors here all came from a woman aged 45-65 years in good health. CDR3s include the opening cysteine and the closing phenylalanine or tryptophan.

>TRBJ2-3|TRBV3-1
CASSQRGSLAFTDTQYF
>TRBJ2-2|TRBV6-5
CASRNVLTELFF
>TRBJ1-2|TRBV5-1
CASSLDQDYTF
>TRBJ2-1|TRBV29-1
CSPSTPNNEQFF
>TRBJ2-3|TRBV12-3/TRBV12-4
CASSYDSGTDTQYF
>TRBJ2-3|TRBV19
CASSRAKGIGTDTQYF
>TRBJ2-1|TRBV29-1
CSVEDPDSVSYNEQFF
>TRBJ2-7|TRBV20-1
CSARRQTSDTYEQYF
>TRBJ2-2|TRBV20-1
CSASRDGGDGTGELFF
>TRBJ2-5|TRBV11-3
CASSPTRTGGRETQYF
>TRBJ2-1|TRBV11-2
CASSLHSGWQFF
>TRBJ2-3|TRBV15
CATSRVLAGGSGTDTQYF
>TRBJ2-7|TRBV29-1
CSVGGPLGRGVYEQYF
>TRBJ2-7|TRBV6-6
CAIKQGSGYEQYF
>TRBJ2-1|TRBV5-1
CASSSGREGNEQFF
>TRBJ1-2|TRBV5-5
CASSFPGTRDYGYTF
>TRBJ1-2|TRBV7-6
CASSFSTGARGYGYTF
>TRBJ1-1|TRBV27
CASTLYRGYTEAFF
>TRBJ2-1|TRBV7-2
CASSLSRGHNEQFF
>TRBJ1-1|TRBV6-5
CASSYSPAALEAFF
>TRBJ2-5|TRBV27
CASSGQWGTQYF
>TRBJ2-1|TRBV20-1
CSARDTVRPQFF
>TRBJ2-5|TRBV29-1
CSVGETGGQYF
>TRBJ2-1|TRBV5-1
CASSLELAVSSYNEQFF
>TRBJ2-1|TRBV5-1
CASSLTSFGGNEQFF
>TRBJ2-1|TRBV11-2
CASSPTGSLPSYNEQFF
>TRBJ2-1|TRBV11-3
CASSSPPTTYNEQFF
>TRBJ2-6|TRBV12-3/TRBV12-4
CASSTNRNSGANVLTF
>TRBJ1-1|TRBV30
CAWGMNTEAFF